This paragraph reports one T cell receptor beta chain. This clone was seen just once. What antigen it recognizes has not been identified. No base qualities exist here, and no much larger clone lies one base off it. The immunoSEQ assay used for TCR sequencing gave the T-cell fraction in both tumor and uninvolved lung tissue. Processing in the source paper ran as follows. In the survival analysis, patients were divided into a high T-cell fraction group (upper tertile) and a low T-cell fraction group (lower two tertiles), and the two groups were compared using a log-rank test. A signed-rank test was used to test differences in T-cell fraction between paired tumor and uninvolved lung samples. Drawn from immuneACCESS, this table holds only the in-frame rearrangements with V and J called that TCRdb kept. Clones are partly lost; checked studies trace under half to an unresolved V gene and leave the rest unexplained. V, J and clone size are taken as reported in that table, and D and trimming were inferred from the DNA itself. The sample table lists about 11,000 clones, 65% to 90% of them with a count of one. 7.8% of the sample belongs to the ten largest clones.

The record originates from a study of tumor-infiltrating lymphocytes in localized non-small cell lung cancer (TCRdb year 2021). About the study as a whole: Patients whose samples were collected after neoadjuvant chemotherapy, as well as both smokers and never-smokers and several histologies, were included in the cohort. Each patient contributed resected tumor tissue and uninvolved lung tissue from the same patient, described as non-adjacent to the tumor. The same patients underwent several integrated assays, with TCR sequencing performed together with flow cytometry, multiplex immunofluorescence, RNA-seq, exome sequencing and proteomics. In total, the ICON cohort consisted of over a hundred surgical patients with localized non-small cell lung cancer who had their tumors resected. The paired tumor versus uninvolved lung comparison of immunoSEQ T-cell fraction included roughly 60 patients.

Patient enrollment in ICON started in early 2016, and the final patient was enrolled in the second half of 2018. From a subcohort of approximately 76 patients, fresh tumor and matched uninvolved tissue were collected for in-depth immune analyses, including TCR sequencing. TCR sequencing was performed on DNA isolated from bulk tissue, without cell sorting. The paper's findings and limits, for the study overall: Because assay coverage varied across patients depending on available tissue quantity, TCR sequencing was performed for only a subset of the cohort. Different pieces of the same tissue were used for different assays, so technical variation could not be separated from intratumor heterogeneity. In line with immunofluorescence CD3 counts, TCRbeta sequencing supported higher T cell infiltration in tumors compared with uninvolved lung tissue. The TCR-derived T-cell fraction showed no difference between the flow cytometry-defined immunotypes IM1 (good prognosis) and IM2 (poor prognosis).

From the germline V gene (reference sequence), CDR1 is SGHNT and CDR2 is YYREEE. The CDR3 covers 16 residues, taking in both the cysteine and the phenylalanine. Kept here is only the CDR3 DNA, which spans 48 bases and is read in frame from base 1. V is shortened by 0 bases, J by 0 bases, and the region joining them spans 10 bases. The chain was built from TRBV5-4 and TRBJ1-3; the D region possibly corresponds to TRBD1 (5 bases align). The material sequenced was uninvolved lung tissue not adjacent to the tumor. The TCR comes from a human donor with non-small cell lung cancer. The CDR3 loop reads CASSLDRGSSGNTIYF. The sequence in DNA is TGTGCCAGCAGCTTGGATCGGGGGTCCTCTGGAAACACCATATATTTT.